Given below is one T cell receptor (beta chain) in context. As yet, its antigen is unknown. Trimming at V came to 5 bases and at J to 4 bases, leaving 8 bases not matched to a gene. Germline lookup yields CDR1 SEHNR and CDR2 FQNEAQ (reference sequence). The CDR3 length is 15 residues. TCRdb reprocessed the 5' RACE reads with MiXCR, giving one entry per CDR3 protein. The sample has around 470,000 distinct CDR3 sequences, around 20% seen once. These data belong to a study of T-cell memory formation after mild COVID-19. General observations from the study: CD4+ clones that contracted lay mainly in CM and EM; CD8+ ones lay in EMRA.

Material for sequencing was PBMCs or a T cell subset sorted from them (not recorded which). This clonotype originated in an adult woman who had mild COVID-19 (a few samples of this study predate the infection). Cell type and time point are not known. This chain links TRBV7-9 with TRBJ2-3, with 8 nucleotides matching TRBD1. CDR3 sequence: CASSLKQGVPDTQYF. CDR3 in DNA: TGTGCCAGCAGCCTTAAACAGGGGGTCCCAGATACGCAGTATTTT.